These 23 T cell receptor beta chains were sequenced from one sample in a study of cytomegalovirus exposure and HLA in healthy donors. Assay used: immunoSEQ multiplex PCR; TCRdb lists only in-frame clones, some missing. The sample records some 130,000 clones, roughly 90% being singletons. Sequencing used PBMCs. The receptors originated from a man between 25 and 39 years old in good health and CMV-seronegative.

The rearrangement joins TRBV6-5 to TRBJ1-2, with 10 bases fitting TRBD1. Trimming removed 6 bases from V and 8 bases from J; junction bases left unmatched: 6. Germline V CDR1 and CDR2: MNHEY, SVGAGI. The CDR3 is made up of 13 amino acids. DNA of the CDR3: TGTGCCAGCAGCAGGGACAGGGGATCGGGCTACACCTTC. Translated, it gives CASSRDRGSGYTF.

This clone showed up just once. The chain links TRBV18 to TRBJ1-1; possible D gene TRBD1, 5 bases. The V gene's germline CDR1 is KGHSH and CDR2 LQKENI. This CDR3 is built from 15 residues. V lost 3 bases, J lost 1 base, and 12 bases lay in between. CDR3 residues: CASSPGIDRNTEAFF. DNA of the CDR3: TGTGCCAGCTCACCCGGAATTGACAGGAACACTGAAGCTTTCTTT.

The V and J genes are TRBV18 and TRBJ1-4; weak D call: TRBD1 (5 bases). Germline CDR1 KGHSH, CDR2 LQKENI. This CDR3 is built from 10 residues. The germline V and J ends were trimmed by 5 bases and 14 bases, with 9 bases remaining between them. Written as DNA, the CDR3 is TGTGCCAGCTCAAGGGGAAGGCTGTTTTTT. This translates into CASSRGRLFF.

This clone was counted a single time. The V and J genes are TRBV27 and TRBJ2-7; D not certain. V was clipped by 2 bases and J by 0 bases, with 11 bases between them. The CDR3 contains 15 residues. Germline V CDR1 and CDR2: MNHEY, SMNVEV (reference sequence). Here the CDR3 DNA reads TGTGCCAGCAGTTTAAATCGTGACACCTCCTACGAGCAGTACTTC. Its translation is CASSLNRDTSYEQYF.

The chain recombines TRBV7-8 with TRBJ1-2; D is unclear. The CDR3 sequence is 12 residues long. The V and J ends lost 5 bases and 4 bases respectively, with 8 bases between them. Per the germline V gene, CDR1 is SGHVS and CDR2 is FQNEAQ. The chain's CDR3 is CASSELIYGYTF. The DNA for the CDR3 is TGTGCCAGCAGCGAGTTAATCTATGGCTACACCTTC.

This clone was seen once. The chain's CDR3 is CASSLAGDGTDTQYF. Written as DNA, the CDR3 is TGTGCCAGCAGTTTAGCGGGAGATGGCACAGATACGCAGTATTTT. The chain combines TRBV6-4 with TRBJ2-3; 9 nucleotides line up with TRBD2. Trimming removed 5 bases from V and 1 base from J; junction bases left unmatched: 4. CDR1 and CDR2 from the germline V gene are MRHNA and SNTAGT. The CDR3 spans 15 residues.

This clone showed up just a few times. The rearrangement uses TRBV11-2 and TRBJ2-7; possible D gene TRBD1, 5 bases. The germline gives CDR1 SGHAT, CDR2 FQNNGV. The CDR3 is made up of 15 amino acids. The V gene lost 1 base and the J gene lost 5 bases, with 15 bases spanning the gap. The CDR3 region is CASSLAQGWVDEQYF. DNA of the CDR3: TGTGCCAGCAGCTTAGCGCAGGGATGGGTGGACGAGCAGTACTTC.

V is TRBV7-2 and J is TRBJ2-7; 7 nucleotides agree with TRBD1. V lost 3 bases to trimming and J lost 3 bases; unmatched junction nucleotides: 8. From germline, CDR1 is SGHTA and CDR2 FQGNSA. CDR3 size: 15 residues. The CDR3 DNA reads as TGTGCCAGCAGCTTCCGACCGACAGGGCACTACGAGCAGTACTTC. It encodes CASSFRPTGHYEQYF. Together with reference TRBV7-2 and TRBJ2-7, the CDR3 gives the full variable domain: GAGVSQSPSNKVTEKGKDVELRCDPISGHTALYWYRQSLGQGLEFLIYFQGNSAPDKSGLPSDRFSAERTGGSVSTLTIQRTQQEDSAVYLCASSFRPTGHYEQYFGPGTRLTVT.

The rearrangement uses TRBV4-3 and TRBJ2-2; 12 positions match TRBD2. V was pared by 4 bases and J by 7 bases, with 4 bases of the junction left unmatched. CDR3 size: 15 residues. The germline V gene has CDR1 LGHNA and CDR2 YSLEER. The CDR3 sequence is CASSLTSGSHGELFF. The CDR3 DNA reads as TGCGCCAGCAGCCTGACTAGCGGGAGTCACGGGGAGCTGTTTTTT.

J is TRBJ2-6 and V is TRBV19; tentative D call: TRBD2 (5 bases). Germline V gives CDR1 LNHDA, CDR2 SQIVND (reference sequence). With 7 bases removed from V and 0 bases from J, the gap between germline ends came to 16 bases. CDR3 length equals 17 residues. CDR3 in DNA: TGTGCCAGTACCGAGGGCGGAGGTATCTCTGGGGCCAACGTCCTGACTTTC. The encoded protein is CASTEGGGISGANVLTF.

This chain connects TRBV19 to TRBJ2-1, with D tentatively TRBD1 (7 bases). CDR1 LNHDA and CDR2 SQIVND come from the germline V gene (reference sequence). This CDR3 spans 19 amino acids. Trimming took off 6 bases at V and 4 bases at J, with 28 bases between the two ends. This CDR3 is CASSLLQGVGQGLYNEQFF. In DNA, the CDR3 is TGTGCCAGTAGCTTACTCCAGGGGGTGGGTCAGGGACTTTACAATGAGCAGTTCTTC.

The DNA of the CDR3 is TGTGCCAGCAGCTTAACCACAGGGGGCCACTACTCCTACGAGCAGTACTTC. Translated: CASSLTTGGHYSYEQYF. V is TRBV7-2 and J is TRBJ2-7; 9 bases fit TRBD1. J was trimmed by 0 bases and V by 2 bases; bases with no gene match: 8. This CDR3 comprises 17 residues. Germline lookup yields CDR1 SGHTA and CDR2 FQGNSA.

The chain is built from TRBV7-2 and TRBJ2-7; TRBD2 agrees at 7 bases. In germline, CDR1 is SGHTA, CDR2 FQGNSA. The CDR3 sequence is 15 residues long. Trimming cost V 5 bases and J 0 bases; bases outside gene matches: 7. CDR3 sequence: CASSAFSGPSYEQYF. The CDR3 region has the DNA TGTGCCAGCAGCGCCTTTAGCGGGCCCTCCTACGAGCAGTACTTC.

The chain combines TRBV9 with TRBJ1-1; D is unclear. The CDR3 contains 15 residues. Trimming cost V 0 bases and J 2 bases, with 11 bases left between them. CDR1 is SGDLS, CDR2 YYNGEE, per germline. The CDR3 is CASSVATRLNTEAFF. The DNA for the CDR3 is TGTGCCAGCAGCGTAGCTACACGACTAAACACTGAAGCTTTCTTT.

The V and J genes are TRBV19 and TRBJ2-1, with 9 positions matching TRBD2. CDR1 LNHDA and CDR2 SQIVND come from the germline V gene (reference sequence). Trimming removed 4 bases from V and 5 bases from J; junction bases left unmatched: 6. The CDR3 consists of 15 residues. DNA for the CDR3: TGTGCCAGTAGTACTATAGCGGGAGCAGACAATGAGCAGTTCTTC. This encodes CASSTIAGADNEQFF.

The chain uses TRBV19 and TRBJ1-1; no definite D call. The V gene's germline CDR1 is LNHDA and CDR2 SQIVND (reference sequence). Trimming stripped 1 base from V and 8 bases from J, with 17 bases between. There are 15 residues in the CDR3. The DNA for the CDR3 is TGTGCCAGTAGTATAGCAGGCCGCCTATTCTCGGAAGCTTTCTTT. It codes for CASSIAGRLFSEAFF.

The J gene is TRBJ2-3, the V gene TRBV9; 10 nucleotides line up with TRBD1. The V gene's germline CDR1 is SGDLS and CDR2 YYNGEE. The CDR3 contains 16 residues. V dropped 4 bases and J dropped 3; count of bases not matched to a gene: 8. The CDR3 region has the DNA TGTGCCAGCAGCCCTTACGAGGGACAGGGGACAGATACGCAGTATTTT. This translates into CASSPYEGQGTDTQYF.

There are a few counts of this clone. The CDR3 spells CASSVQGWTYGYTF. Written as DNA, the CDR3 is TGTGCCAGCAGCGTACAGGGCTGGACCTATGGCTACACCTTC. V usage is TRBV5-6 and J usage is TRBJ1-2; D may be TRBD1 (6 bases). The CDR3 loop spans 14 amino acids. Germline lookup yields CDR1 SGHDT and CDR2 YYEEEE. V dropped 4 bases and J dropped 4 bases, with 14 bases sitting between them.

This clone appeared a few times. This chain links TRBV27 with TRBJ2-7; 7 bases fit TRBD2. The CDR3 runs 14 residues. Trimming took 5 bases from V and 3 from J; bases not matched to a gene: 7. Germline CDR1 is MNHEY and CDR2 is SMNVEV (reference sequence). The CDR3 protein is CASSHRQRDYEQYF. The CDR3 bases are TGTGCCAGCAGTCACCGTCAGCGGGACTACGAGCAGTACTTC.

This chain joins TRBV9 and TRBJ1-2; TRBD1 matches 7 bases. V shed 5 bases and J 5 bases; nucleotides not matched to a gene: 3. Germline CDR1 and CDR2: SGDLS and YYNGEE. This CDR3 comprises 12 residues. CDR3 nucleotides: TGTGCCAGCAGTCCGGGACAGTATGGCTACACCTTC. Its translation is CASSPGQYGYTF.

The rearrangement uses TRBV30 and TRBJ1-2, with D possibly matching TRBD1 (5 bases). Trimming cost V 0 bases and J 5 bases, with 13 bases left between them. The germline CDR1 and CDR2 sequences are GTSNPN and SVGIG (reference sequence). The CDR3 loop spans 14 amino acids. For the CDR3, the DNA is TGTGCCTGGAGTGTAAGGGGTGGCTGGTATGGCTACACCTTC. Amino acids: CAWSVRGGWYGYTF.

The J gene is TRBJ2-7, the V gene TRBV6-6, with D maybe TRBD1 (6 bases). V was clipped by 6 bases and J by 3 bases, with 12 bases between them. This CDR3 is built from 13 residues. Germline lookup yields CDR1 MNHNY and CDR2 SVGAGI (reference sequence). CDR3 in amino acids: CASSRTDRYEQYF. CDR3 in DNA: TGTGCCAGCAGCCGGACAGACCGCTACGAGCAGTACTTC.

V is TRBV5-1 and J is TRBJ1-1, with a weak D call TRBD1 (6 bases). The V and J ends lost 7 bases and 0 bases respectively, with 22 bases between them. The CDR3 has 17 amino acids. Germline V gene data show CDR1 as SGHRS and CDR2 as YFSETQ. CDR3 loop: CASHTISGQIMNTEAFF. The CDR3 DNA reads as TGCGCCAGCCACACGATTTCCGGACAGATCATGAACACTGAAGCTTTCTTT.